Each of the 2 T cell receptor beta chains below was sequenced from the same sample in a study of T-cell memory formation after mild COVID-19. TCRdb called the 5' RACE reads again in MiXCR, with one record for every CDR3 protein. Here the sample spans 300,000 to 400,000 distinct CDR3 sequences, approximately 13% being singletons. The specimen sequenced was PBMCs or a T cell subset sorted from them (not recorded which). The receptors stem from a man between 18 and 35 years old who had mild COVID-19 (a few samples of this study predate the infection). Cell type and time point are not known.

This clonotype has a handful of counts. The chain carries TRBV6-5 and TRBJ1-1; D not certain. The CDR3 is 15 amino acids. Trimming removed 5 bases from V and 1 base from J, with 14 bases in between. CDR1 is MNHEY, CDR2 SVGAGI, per germline. As DNA, the CDR3 is TGTGCCAGCAGTCACCATCCCCCACAGAACACTGAAGCTTTCTTT. Encoded protein: CASSHHPPQNTEAFF.

The chain combines TRBV4-3 with TRBJ2-6, with D maybe TRBD2 (7 bases). The CDR3 contains 17 residues. Germline lookup yields CDR1 LGHNA and CDR2 YSLEER. The ends were cut back, 4 bases at V and 3 bases at J, with 16 bases in the middle. CDR3 amino acids: CASSLWGGLGGANVLTF. For the CDR3, the DNA is TGCGCCAGCAGCCTGTGGGGGGGCCTCGGTGGGGCCAACGTCCTGACTTTC.